A single TCR beta chain is shown here with its context. The data are from a study of blood T cell repertoires in COVID-19. Method: immunoSEQ multiplex PCR; TCRdb's copy keeps in-frame clones and lacks some. The sample lists about 180,000 clones, about 88% occurring once. Germline CDR1 SGDLS, CDR2 YYNGEE. The CDR3 is made up of 13 amino acids. The ends were cut back, 2 bases at V and 7 bases at J, with 7 bases in the middle. The sequence was obtained from a woman between 25 and 40 years old with active or convalescent COVID-19. The chain recombines TRBV9 with TRBJ1-6; no reliable D call. The specimen was peripheral blood. The CDR3 nucleotides are TGTGCCAGCAGCGTTGGAGGGAATTCACCCCTCCACTTT. Residues: CASSVGGNSPLHF.